The source of this T cell receptor (beta chain) is a study of T cell responses to AZD1222 COVID-19 vaccine. Across the study: Second-dose groups at about 4 or about 12 weeks were pooled. The study's findings and limits: Dominant at 160-218 and 743-854, vaccine-associated CD4 TCRs also spanned spike. The peak T cell response came first, and repertoires were sampled only after it. Rises in breadth and depth of Spike-specific TCRs came after two AZD1222 doses.

Trimming took 5 bases from V and 1 from J; bases not matched to a gene: 4. The CDR3 length is 15 residues. Germline V gives CDR1 MNHEY, CDR2 SMNVEV (reference sequence). For this clone: The antigen remains undetermined.

Clones were sequenced by immunoSEQ multiplex PCR, and TCRdb holds only the in-frame ones, with some missing. The sample consists of about 140,000 clones, around nine tenths of them appearing once. This clonotype was obtained from an adult in good health. The rearrangement uses TRBV27 and TRBJ2-5; 10 positions match TRBD2. The sample in question was peripheral blood, obtained on day 0 of AZD1222 vaccination. The CDR3 DNA reads as TGTGCCAGCAGTCCCTCTAGCGGGGGCCAAGAGACCCAGTACTTC. This gives the protein CASSPSSGGQETQYF.